This section outlines one T cell receptor beta chain sequence together with its context. The CDR3 has 14 residues. V lost 5 bases and J 7 bases, leaving 17 bases between the germline ends. CDR1 and CDR2 (germline): DFQATT, SNEGSKA (reference sequence). The sample is drawn from a study of human T cells and chemical hapten exposure. Separate cDNA molecules received unique molecular identifiers, which the library attached to them. TCRdb re-derived calls from the RACE reads in MiXCR, one entry per CDR3 protein. The top ten clones hold roughly 3.7% of a sample with about 84,000 distinct CDR3 sequences, about a tenth of them seen once. Time point: patch test 3, about 24 weeks after DPC sensitization. This sample's treatment: therapeutic diphenylcyclopropenone sensitization with weekly scalp DPC.

The V and J genes are TRBV20-1 and TRBJ1-4, with D unclear. The sequences come from whole blood, collected in connection with sensitization to the hapten diphenylcyclopropenone (DPC). The origin of this receptor is a woman in her fifties or sixties with alopecia areata. Some clones in this sample may be carry-over from other donors' samples. The CDR3 nucleotides are TGCAGTGCTGGGCCCACCAACGAGGGTGAAAAACTGTTTTTT. Protein product: CSAGPTNEGEKLFF.